This section outlines one T cell receptor (beta chain) sequence together with its context. This entry is derived from a study of blood T cell repertoires in COVID-19. Overall study: Samples representing acute and convalescent COVID-19 were sourced from the United States, Italy and Spain.

CDR3 size: 17 residues. The J segment lost 5 bases and the V segment lost 2 bases, leaving 12 bases of the junction unmatched. Germline lookup yields CDR1 SGHTA and CDR2 FQGNSA. Only in-frame clones appear in the TCRdb table, and some are missing; sequencing was by immunoSEQ multiplex PCR. The sample lists about 60,000 clones, 77% occurring once. Sequencing used peripheral blood. V is TRBV7-2 and J is TRBJ2-5; 9 bases line up with TRBD1. This receptor was taken from a human donor in a cohort sampled during active COVID-19. In DNA form, the CDR3 reads TGTGCCAGCAGCTTATTATCGGGACAGGGCTATTTGGAGACCCAGTACTTC. This gives the protein CASSLLSGQGYLETQYF.